A single sample is the source of the 16 T cell receptor beta chains below, sequenced in a study of a mutant IDH1 vaccine in newly diagnosed glioma. For these receptors, no antigen is known. Regarding time point: week 23, last vaccination. Vaccination comprised doses that each held 300 ug of mutant IDH1 20-mer peptide, plus topical imiquimod. Method: immunoSEQ multiplex PCR; TCRdb's copy keeps in-frame clones and lacks some. The data hold under 70,000 clones, with nearly 85% observed a single time. Sequencing was performed on PBMCs, taken from a glioma patient whose treatment included an IDH1 peptide vaccine. These receptors were obtained from a man younger than 35 with glioma.

V is TRBV29-1 and J is TRBJ2-3, with a weak D call TRBD1 (5 bases). The CDR3 consists of 14 residues. Germline values: CDR1 SQVTM, CDR2 ANQGSEA. Trimming removed 6 bases at V and 2 bases at J, with 15 bases between. CDR3 in DNA: TGCAGCGTACAACAGGTGTCTACCACAGATACGCAGTATTTT. Translated, it gives CSVQQVSTTDTQYF.

This sequence joins TRBV6-5 and TRBJ2-2; possible D gene TRBD1, 5 bases. The germline V gene encodes CDR1 MNHEY and CDR2 SVGAGI. Trimming cost V 6 bases and J 10 bases, with 9 bases left between them. This CDR3 contains 11 residues. The CDR3 here is CASSQGVELFF. The CDR3 DNA is TGTGCCAGCAGCCAGGGCGTGGAGCTGTTTTTT.

This clone was recorded only once. The rearrangement uses TRBV27 and TRBJ1-1; 8 nucleotides line up with TRBD1. V lost 8 bases and J lost 0; bases outside the gene matches: 8. Per germline, CDR1 MNHEY and CDR2 SMNVEV (reference sequence). This CDR3 comprises 15 residues. The CDR3 region has the DNA TGTGCCAGCCTGCGGACAGGGTTCATGAACACTGAAGCTTTCTTT. It codes for CASLRTGFMNTEAFF.

V and J are TRBV5-1 and TRBJ2-3; possible D gene TRBD2, 5 bases. The CDR3 totals 14 residues. CDR1 and CDR2 (germline): SGHRS, YFSETQ. V was cut by 0 bases and J by 3 bases, with 8 bases left in between. Here the CDR3 reads CASSLVALTDTQYF. The CDR3 nucleotides read TGCGCCAGCAGCTTGGTAGCGCTTACAGATACGCAGTATTTT.

This chain connects TRBV9 to TRBJ1-5; D not certain. Trimming shortened V by 0 bases and J by 0 bases, and 4 bases separated the two germline ends. The CDR3 consists of 14 residues. Germline loops: CDR1 SGDLS, CDR2 YYNGEE. The CDR3 coding sequence is TGTGCCAGCAGCGTAGGGGGTAGCAATCAGCCCCAGCATTTT. Amino acids: CASSVGGSNQPQHF. The whole variable domain, filled in from reference TRBV9 and TRBJ1-5, reads DSGVTQTPKHLITATGQRVTLRCSPRSGDLSVYWYQQSLDQGLQFLIQYYNGEERAKGNILERFSAQQFPDLHSELNLSSLELGDSALYFCASSVGGSNQPQHFGDGTRLSIL.

V and J are TRBV27 and TRBJ1-2, with D unclear. The CDR3 length is 13 residues. Deletions cut 2 bases from V and 2 bases from J, with 6 bases between. Germline lookup yields CDR1 MNHEY and CDR2 SMNVEV (reference sequence). The CDR3 region has the DNA TGTGCCAGCAGTTTAACGGTAAACTATGGCTACACCTTC. Translated, it gives CASSLTVNYGYTF.

The J gene is TRBJ2-1, the V gene TRBV29-1, with no clear D. Germline CDR1 reads SQVTM; CDR2 reads ANQGSEA. The CDR3 covers 10 residues. V gave up 4 bases and J gave up 4 bases, with 2 bases separating them. The CDR3 is CSVAYNEQFF. The CDR3 DNA reads TGCAGCGTTGCGTACAATGAGCAGTTCTTC.

This clone was picked up one time. The chain employs TRBV6-1 and TRBJ1-2; D is uncertain. The CDR3 spans 12 residues. The germline V gene has CDR1 MNHNS and CDR2 SASEGT. Trimming pared 3 bases from V and 2 bases from J, leaving 4 bases between. The DNA of the CDR3 is TGTGCCAGCAGTGACAGAAACTATGGCTACACCTTC. It codes for CASSDRNYGYTF.

This clone has only one observation. The rearrangement uses TRBV6-1 and TRBJ2-3, with D maybe TRBD1 (6 bases). Trimming shortened V by 2 bases and J by 4 bases, and 16 bases separated the two germline ends. This CDR3 comprises 16 residues. The germline V gene has CDR1 MNHNS and CDR2 SASEGT. The chain's CDR3 is CASSEWTVLGADTQYF. CDR3 DNA: TGTGCCAGCAGTGAATGGACAGTCCTCGGGGCAGATACGCAGTATTTT.

This clone was counted between two and nine times. The chain is built from TRBV19 and TRBJ1-1; a weak D match, TRBD1 (5 bases). Deletions cut 7 bases from V and 11 bases from J, with 14 bases between. Germline assignment: CDR1 LNHDA and CDR2 SQIVND (reference sequence). The CDR3 runs to 11 residues. The CDR3 loop is CASMGGGKAFF. In DNA form, the CDR3 reads TGTGCCAGTATGGGGGGAGGTAAGGCTTTCTTT.

This chain links TRBV27 with TRBJ1-5; D call uncertain. There are 13 residues in the CDR3. The germline gives CDR1 MNHEY, CDR2 SMNVEV (reference sequence). V lost 5 bases, J lost 6 bases, and 11 bases lay in between. CDR3 in amino acids: CASSLERSQPQHF. In DNA form, the CDR3 reads TGTGCCAGCAGTCTCGAGCGGAGTCAGCCCCAGCATTTT.

This chain links TRBV6-5 with TRBJ2-7, with 7 positions matching TRBD2. From germline, CDR1 is MNHEY and CDR2 SVGAGI. The CDR3 is 15 amino acids. The J segment lost 6 bases and the V segment lost 5 bases, leaving 13 bases of the junction unmatched. In DNA, the CDR3 is TGTGCCAGCAGTACGTCCGTGTCGGGAGGTAGCGAGCAGTACTTC. It is translated as CASSTSVSGGSEQYF.

V gene TRBV4-3 combines with J gene TRBJ1-2; no reliable D call. CDR1 and CDR2 (germline): LGHNA, YSLEER. The ends were cut back, 0 bases at V and 4 bases at J, with 15 bases in the middle. CDR3 length equals 16 residues. CDR3 residues: CASSQDGRPQSYGYTF. The CDR3 DNA is TGCGCCAGCAGCCAAGATGGGAGACCGCAAAGCTATGGCTACACCTTC.

This clone is a singleton in its sample. The chain recombines TRBV18 with TRBJ1-5; D is unclear. The CDR3 totals 14 residues. From germline, CDR1 is KGHSH and CDR2 LQKENI. The germline V and J ends were trimmed by 1 base and 8 bases, with 12 bases remaining between them. In DNA, the CDR3 is TGTGCCAGCTCACCACAGTTGGGTCGGGAGCCCCAGCATTTT. Protein sequence: CASSPQLGREPQHF.

This chain connects TRBV10-3 to TRBJ2-3, with 9 bases lining up with TRBD2. V was pared by 5 bases and J by 2 bases, with 11 bases of the junction left unmatched. CDR1 is ENHRY, CDR2 SYGVKD, per germline. This CDR3 comprises 17 residues. CDR3 DNA sequence: TGTGCCATCAGTTCGCGCGGGAGGGAGTCCGCCACAGATACGCAGTATTTT. Protein: CAISSRGRESATDTQYF.

The gene calls are TRBV9 and TRBJ2-7, with 8 bases matching TRBD2. The CDR3 consists of 15 residues. Germline lookup yields CDR1 SGDLS and CDR2 YYNGEE. Trimming at V came to 0 bases and at J to 3 bases, leaving 5 bases not matched to a gene. The CDR3 is CASSVEAGANYEQYF. As DNA, the CDR3 is TGTGCCAGCAGCGTAGAAGCGGGAGCAAACTACGAGCAGTACTTC.